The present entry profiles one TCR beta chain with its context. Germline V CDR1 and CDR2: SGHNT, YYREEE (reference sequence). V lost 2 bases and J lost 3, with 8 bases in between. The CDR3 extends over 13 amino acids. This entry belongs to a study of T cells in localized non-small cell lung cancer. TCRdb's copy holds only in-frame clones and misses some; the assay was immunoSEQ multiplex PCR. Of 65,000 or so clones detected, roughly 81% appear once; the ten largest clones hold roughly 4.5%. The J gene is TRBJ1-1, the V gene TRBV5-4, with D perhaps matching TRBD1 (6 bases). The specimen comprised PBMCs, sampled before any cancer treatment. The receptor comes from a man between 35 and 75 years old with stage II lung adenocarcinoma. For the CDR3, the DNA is TGTGCCAGCAGCTTTGGACAGTACACTGAAGCTTTCTTT. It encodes CASSFGQYTEAFF.